The 2 T cell receptor beta chains in this list originate from one sample, sequenced in a study of T cell repertoires in cytomegalovirus infection. Via MiXCR, TCRdb re-called the reads, giving one row per CDR3 protein. The sample contains 290,000 or so distinct CDR3 sequences, roughly 24% of which appear only once. The sequenced sample was PBMCs. The receptors were gathered from a human donor in good health (CMV status not recorded). Some clones in this sample may be carry-over from other donors' samples.

J is TRBJ2-2 and V is TRBV10-3; 7 bases are shared with TRBD2. Per the germline V gene, CDR1 is ENHRY and CDR2 is SYGVKD. Germline trimming cut 0 bases from V and 2 bases from J; bases unmatched to any gene: 3. This CDR3 has 16 residues. Written as DNA, the CDR3 is TGTGCCATCAGTGAGTCGAGACTAGCAAACACCGGGGAGCTGTTTTTT. Its translation is CAISESRLANTGELFF.

The rearrangement links TRBV5-6 to TRBJ1-2; the D is unclear. V was cut by 0 bases and J by 6 bases, with 15 bases left in between. CDR3 length equals 15 residues. Germline CDR1 SGHDT, CDR2 YYEEEE. CDR3 coding DNA: TGTGCCAGCAGCTTGGAGGTCAGGCGGACGGATGGCTACACCTTC. Translated, it gives CASSLEVRRTDGYTF. Together with reference TRBV5-6 and TRBJ1-2, the CDR3 gives the full variable domain: DAGVTQSPTHLIKTRGQQVTLRCSPKSGHDTVSWYQQALGQGPQFIFQYYEEEERQRGNFPDRFSGHQFPNYSSELNVNALLLGDSALYLCASSLEVRRTDGYTFGSGTRLTVV.